This TCR beta chain stems from a study of T cell changes during pregnancy in multiple sclerosis (dated by TCRdb to the late 2010s). For context, the study as a whole: Changes in the T cell repertoire over the course of pregnancy were examined in this study in women with multiple sclerosis.

The CDR3 sequence holds 15 residues, the cysteine and phenylalanine included. Solely the CDR3 DNA is kept, with 45 bases framed from the first base. CDR1 and CDR2 were assigned from the germline V gene (reference sequence) as LNHDA and SQIVND. V is shortened by 0 bases, J by 5 bases, and the region joining them spans 10 bases. Worth noting for this clone: Its antigen is currently not known. No much larger clonotype is one base removed from it; base qualities were not supplied.

Preparation of the library involved the immunoSEQ multiplex PCR assay. TCRdb holds this immuneACCESS table with in-frame rearrangements only. Some clones are missing; in checked studies, unresolved V genes explain under half, and the rest has no known cause. Recorded for this sample are 85,000 to 100,000 clones; approximately 90% of them occurred a single time. The biggest ten clones account for approximately 0.9% of the sample. The clonotype originates from a female donor with multiple sclerosis, enrolled in a pregnancy study. The sequenced sample was peripheral blood, obtained before pregnancy. The sequence links TRBV19 to TRBJ2-2; a weak D assignment points to TRBD1 (6 bases agree). The DNA is as follows: TGTGCCAGTAGTATAGACGGCAGGGGTACCGGGGAGCTGTTTTTT. Translated, it gives CASSIDGRGTGELFF.